This record covers a single TCR beta chain. Authors' analysis steps: Nucleated cell counts were estimated from reference gene primer amplification. Here immunoSEQ multiplex PCR was the method, and the copy in TCRdb shows in-frame clones only, minus some. Clone size and V and J calls were adopted from that table, with D and trimming inferred from the DNA. The repertoire holds under 250,000 clones, with 80% to 85% as singletons. This sample is drawn from a study of blood T cell repertoires in COVID-19. Turning to the study itself: Samples of COVID-19 (acute and convalescent) were obtained from the United States, Italy and Spain. Sources were T cells, B-cell-depleted T cells, or PBMCs; the material itself was cDNA or gDNA.

The TCR was taken from a woman aged 55-70 years with acute or convalescent COVID-19. Material for sequencing was peripheral blood.

The CDR3 DNA follows: TGCGCCAGCAGCGATGGGACAAACACTGAAGCTTTCTTT. Protein product: CASSDGTNTEAFF. This sequence joins TRBV5-1 and TRBJ1-1, with D possibly TRBD1 on 6 matching bases. The CDR3 is 13 amino acids. Trimming removed 4 bases at V and 2 bases at J, with 9 bases between. Per the germline V gene, CDR1 is SGHRS and CDR2 is YFSETQ.